What follows are 6 T cell receptor beta chains derived from one specimen sequenced in a study of CD8 T cells in ankylosing spondylitis. Using its own MiXCR run on the 5' RACE reads, TCRdb lists one record per CDR3 protein. The table records a few hundred thousand distinct CDR3 sequences, over 15% of them present only once. Sequencing used blood, either unsorted or a sorted T cell fraction (not recorded which). Every receptor here comes from a male donor with ankylosing spondylitis or in good health (not recorded which).

This clonotype was seen only a few times. The gene calls are TRBV7-9 and TRBJ1-1; the match to TRBD1 covers 7 bases. Germline CDR1 reads SEHNR; CDR2 reads FQNEAQ (reference sequence). V shed 5 bases and J 1 base; nucleotides not matched to a gene: 13. The CDR3 contains 17 residues. The CDR3 DNA follows: TGTGCCAGCAGCCCCAATTCGGGCAGGGGGAAGAACACTGAAGCTTTCTTT. It codes for CASSPNSGRGKNTEAFF.

This clonotype appeared a few times. V and J are TRBV4-1 and TRBJ2-3, with D possibly TRBD2 on 6 matching bases. Per the germline V gene, CDR1 is MGHRA and CDR2 is YSYEKL. This CDR3 has 20 amino acids. Trimming took off 1 base at V and 0 bases at J, with 23 bases between the two ends. Here the CDR3 reads CASSQVRHAGRDSSTDTQYF. In DNA form, the CDR3 reads TGCGCCAGCAGCCAAGTAAGGCACGCCGGCCGGGACTCCAGCACAGATACGCAGTATTTT.

The rearrangement uses TRBV15 and TRBJ1-1, with unresolved D. The germline V gene has CDR1 LNHNV and CDR2 YYDKDF (reference sequence). The CDR3 runs 14 residues. With 1 base removed from V and 4 bases from J, the gap between germline ends came to 10 bases. The CDR3 DNA is TGTGCCACCAGCAGAGGCTCAAGCGGCACTGAAGCTTTCTTT. It yields the protein CATSRGSSGTEAFF.

This clonotype has a handful of counts. V gene TRBV24-1 combines with J gene TRBJ2-4; 7 bases map to TRBD1. CDR1 KGHDR and CDR2 SFDVKD come from the germline V gene. With V trimmed by 4 bases and J by 4 bases, 3 bases remained unmatched. CDR3 length equals 14 residues. The CDR3 is CATSDPDRKNIQYF. The CDR3 coding sequence is TGTGCCACCAGTGACCCGGACAGGAAAAACATTCAGTACTTC.

V and J are TRBV3-1 and TRBJ2-1, with D hard to call. Germline assignment: CDR1 LGHDT and CDR2 YNNKEL (reference sequence). The V end was cut by 1 base, the J end by 16 bases, with 11 bases between. This CDR3 is built from 11 residues. The CDR3 loop is CASSQAERSFF. Here the CDR3 DNA reads TGTGCCAGCAGCCAAGCAGAACGCAGTTTCTTC.

This clonotype was seen a few times. This chain joins TRBV6-1 and TRBJ2-4; D is undetermined. V was clipped by 7 bases and J by 1 base, with 11 bases between them. The germline CDR1 and CDR2 sequences are MNHNS and SASEGT. The CDR3 totals 14 residues. The CDR3 reads CASNLPSAKNIQYF. The CDR3 nucleotides read TGTGCCAGCAACCTCCCAAGTGCCAAAAACATTCAGTACTTC.